This is a list of T cell receptor beta chains from one sample in a study of blood T cell repertoires in COVID-19. Here immunoSEQ multiplex PCR was the method, and the copy in TCRdb shows in-frame clones only, minus some. The sample lists approximately 150,000 clones; over 70% were seen once. Sequencing was done on a sample of peripheral blood. Receptors were obtained from a man between 65 and 85 years old who had recovered from COVID-19. The CDR3 runs from the conserved cysteine through the conserved F or W.

V gene | CDR3 protein
TRBV27 | CASSFQGTGAGQPQHF
TRBV30 | CAWSFGPRAYEQYF
TRBV7-2 | CASSPSLTSGDYEQYF
TRBV6-5 | CACAPPGNYEQYF
TRBV7-9 | CASALRRGNEQFF
TRBV4-1 | CASSQVASTNYGYTF
TRBV7-9 | CASSYRGGSGVISYEQYF
TRBV7-2 | CASSFAPAGGLTDTQYF
TRBV5-1 | CASSLEGVNQPQHF
TRBV5-1 | CASSRLAGGLIDEQYF
TRBV19 | CASSIWSEGQGAYNEQFF
TRBV29-1 | CSARYRSGVVGNTEAFF
TRBV11-3 | CASSLDEGRGSGYTF
TRBV6-4 | CASIRTAQETQYF
TRBV7-9 | CASSLSDTTYEQYF
TRBV4-3 | CASSQDHGDYYGYTF
TRBV2 | CASRSGGTYEQYF
TRBV9 | CASSADSRGGTQYF
TRBV7-2 | CASSTTQDTQYF
TRBV7-9 | CASSLVTGLGDEQFF
TRBV3-1/TRBV3-2 | CASSQEGVSGNTIYF
TRBV19 | CASSGLGLSTDTQYF
TRBV18 | CASSPPGPNRGLYEQYF
TRBV27 | CASSLGGGRASYNEQFF
TRBV24-1 | CATSDSTSVGQGKGDTQYF
TRBV6-2/TRBV6-3 | CASSLAPNYEQYF
TRBV5-6 | CASRWASVHSYNEQFF
TRBV9 | CASSVEQGTLNTEAFF
TRBV11-2 | CASSLQGYAGEWFF
TRBV15 | CATSRDQGFTEAFF
TRBV19 | CASNQGGKLFF
TRBV7-9 | CASSLRTSFAHEQYF
TRBV5-4 | CASSLVSRAEETQYF
TRBV6-5 | CAGRQGATDTQYF
TRBV6-4 | CASSEQAGGHEQFF
TRBV29-1 | CSVDVGQGGTEAFF
TRBV9 | CASSPPSGGPGMNTEAFF
TRBV5-4 | CASSLEGEAKNIQYF
TRBV6-5 | CASSSSRGGVYNEQFF
TRBV5-1 | CASSLSGGVQETQYF
TRBV5-8 | CASSSGHLEAFF
TRBV27 | CASSLRGTNQPQHF
TRBV5-6 | CASTGTGSTDTQYF
TRBV7-6 | CASSEDRGHGELFF
TRBV19 | CATNSRGSQYF
TRBV27 | CASSLGAGSNYGYTF
TRBV6-5 | CASRPGVDSYNEQFF
TRBV18 | CASSPGEGSTDTQYF
TRBV19 | CASSIRKLAGEPDTQYF
TRBV7-2 | CASSSHPPPGQGKRYEQYF
TRBV27 | CASKNRVMDFTDTQYF